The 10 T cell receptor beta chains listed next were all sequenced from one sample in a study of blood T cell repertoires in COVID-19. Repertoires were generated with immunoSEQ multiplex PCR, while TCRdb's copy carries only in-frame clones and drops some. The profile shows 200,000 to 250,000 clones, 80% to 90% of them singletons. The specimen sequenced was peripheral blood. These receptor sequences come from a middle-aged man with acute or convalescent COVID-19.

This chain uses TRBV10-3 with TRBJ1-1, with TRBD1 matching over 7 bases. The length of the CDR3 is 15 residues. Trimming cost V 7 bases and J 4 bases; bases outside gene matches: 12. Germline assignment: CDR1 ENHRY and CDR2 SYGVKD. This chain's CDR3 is CAITEEGAPVTEAFF. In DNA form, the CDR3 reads TGTGCCATCACTGAAGAGGGGGCGCCGGTCACTGAAGCTTTCTTT.

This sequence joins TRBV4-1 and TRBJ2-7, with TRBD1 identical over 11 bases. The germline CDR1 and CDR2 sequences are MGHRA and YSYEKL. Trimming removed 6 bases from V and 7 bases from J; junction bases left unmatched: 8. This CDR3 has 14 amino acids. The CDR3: CASSYGTGGWEQYF. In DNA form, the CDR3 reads TGCGCCAGCAGTTACGGGACAGGGGGGTGGGAGCAGTACTTC.

DNA for the CDR3: TGTGCCAGCAGTTTGTCGGGGGCTGGAAACACCATATATTTT. This translates into CASSLSGAGNTIYF. V and J are TRBV6-5 and TRBJ1-3; the D gene is possibly TRBD1 (5 bases). Germline CDR1 is MNHEY and CDR2 is SVGAGI. This CDR3 has 14 amino acids. Trimming left V 4 bases short and J 2 bases short, with 9 bases between.

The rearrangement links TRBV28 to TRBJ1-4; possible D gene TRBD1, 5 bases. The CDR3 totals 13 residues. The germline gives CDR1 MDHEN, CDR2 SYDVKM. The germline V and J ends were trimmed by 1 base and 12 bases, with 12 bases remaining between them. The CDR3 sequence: CASSLYIKGELFF. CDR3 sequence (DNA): TGTGCCAGCAGTTTATACATCAAAGGGGAACTGTTTTTT.

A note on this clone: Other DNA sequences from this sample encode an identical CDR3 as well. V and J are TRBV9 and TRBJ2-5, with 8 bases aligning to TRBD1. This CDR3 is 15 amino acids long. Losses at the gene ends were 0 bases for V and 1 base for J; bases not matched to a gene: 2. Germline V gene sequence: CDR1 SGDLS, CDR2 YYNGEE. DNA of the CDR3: TGTGCCAGCAGCGTAGGAGACAGGGGCCAAGAGACCCAGTACTTC. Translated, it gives CASSVGDRGQETQYF.

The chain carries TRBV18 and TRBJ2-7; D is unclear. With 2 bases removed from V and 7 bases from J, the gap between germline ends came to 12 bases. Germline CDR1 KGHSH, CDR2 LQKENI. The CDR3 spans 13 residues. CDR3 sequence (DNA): TGTGCCAGCTCACCAGCAGGCAGTGAAGAGCAGTACTTC. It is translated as CASSPAGSEEQYF.

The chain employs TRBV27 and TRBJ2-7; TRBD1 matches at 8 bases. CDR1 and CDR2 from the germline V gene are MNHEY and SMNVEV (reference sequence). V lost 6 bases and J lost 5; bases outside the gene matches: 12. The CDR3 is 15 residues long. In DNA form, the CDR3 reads TGTGCCAGCAGCCCTAACCCGGACAGGGTGAACGAGCAGTACTTC. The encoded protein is CASSPNPDRVNEQYF.

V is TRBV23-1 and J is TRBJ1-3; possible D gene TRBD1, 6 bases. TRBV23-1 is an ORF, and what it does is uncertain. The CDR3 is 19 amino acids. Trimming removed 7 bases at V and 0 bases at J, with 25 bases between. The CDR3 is CASTPPDSSPISSGNTIYF. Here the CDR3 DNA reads TGCGCCAGCACCCCCCCGGACAGCTCCCCAATCAGCTCTGGAAACACCATATATTTT.

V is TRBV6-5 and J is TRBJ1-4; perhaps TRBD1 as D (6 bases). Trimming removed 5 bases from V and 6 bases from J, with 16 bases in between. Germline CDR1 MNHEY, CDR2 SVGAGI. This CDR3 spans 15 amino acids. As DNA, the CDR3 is TGTGCCAGCAGTAAAAAGACGGCAGGGGATGAAAAACTGTTTTTT. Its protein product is CASSKKTAGDEKLFF.

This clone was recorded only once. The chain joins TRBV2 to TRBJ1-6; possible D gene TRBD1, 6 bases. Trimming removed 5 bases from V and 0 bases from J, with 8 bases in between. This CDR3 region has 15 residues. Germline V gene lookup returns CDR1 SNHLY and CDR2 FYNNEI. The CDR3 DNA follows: TGTGCCAGCAGTCCGGACAGCTCCTATAATTCACCCCTCCACTTT. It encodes CASSPDSSYNSPLHF.